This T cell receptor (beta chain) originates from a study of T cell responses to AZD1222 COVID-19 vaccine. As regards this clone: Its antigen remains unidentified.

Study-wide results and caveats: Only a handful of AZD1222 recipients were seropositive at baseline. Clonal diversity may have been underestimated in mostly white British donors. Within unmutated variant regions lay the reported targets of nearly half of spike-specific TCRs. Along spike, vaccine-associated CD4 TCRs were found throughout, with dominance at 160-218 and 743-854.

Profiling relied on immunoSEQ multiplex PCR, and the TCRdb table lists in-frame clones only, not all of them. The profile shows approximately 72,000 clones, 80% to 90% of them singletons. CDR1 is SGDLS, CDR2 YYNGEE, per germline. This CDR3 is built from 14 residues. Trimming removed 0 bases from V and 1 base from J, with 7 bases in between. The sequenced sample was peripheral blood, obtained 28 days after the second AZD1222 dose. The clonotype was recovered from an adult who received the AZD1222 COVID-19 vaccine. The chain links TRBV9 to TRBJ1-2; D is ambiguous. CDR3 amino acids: CASSVGHVNYGYTF. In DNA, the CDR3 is TGTGCCAGCAGCGTAGGACACGTTAACTATGGCTACACCTTC. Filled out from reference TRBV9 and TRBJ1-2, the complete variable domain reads DSGVTQTPKHLITATGQRVTLRCSPRSGDLSVYWYQQSLDQGLQFLIQYYNGEERAKGNILERFSAQQFPDLHSELNLSSLELGDSALYFCASSVGHVNYGYTFGSGTRLTVV.